The 22 T cell receptor beta chains listed next were all sequenced from one sample in a study of blood T cell repertoires in COVID-19. The data were produced by immunoSEQ multiplex PCR, yet TCRdb's version contains in-frame clones alone and is incomplete. The sample includes about 320,000 clones, 87% seen only once; the top ten take around 5.9%. The sample was PBMCs or T cells enriched from blood (not recorded which). The receptor set was obtained from a woman under 40 who had recovered from COVID-19.

The J gene is TRBJ1-4, the V gene TRBV10-3, with D perhaps matching TRBD1 (6 bases). CDR3 length: 19 residues. Germline V gene sequence: CDR1 ENHRY, CDR2 SYGVKD. The germline V and J ends were trimmed by 6 bases and 2 bases, with 25 bases remaining between them. In DNA form, the CDR3 reads TGTGCCATCAGGGCCGGGACCCCAGGGGCGGGGGCTACTAATGAAAAACTGTTTTTT. It translates to CAIRAGTPGAGATNEKLFF.

In this sample, this clone turned up once. The genes are TRBV19 and TRBJ1-4; D unclear. Germline CDR1 LNHDA, CDR2 SQIVND (reference sequence). CDR3 size: 18 residues. V was trimmed by 6 bases and J by 0 bases, leaving 20 bases between them. The CDR3 DNA is TGTGCCAGTAGCATCCGAAGGGTGACCGGGACAACTAATGAAAAACTGTTTTTT. It yields the protein CASSIRRVTGTTNEKLFF.

V is TRBV7-2 and J is TRBJ2-3; D remains ambiguous. The CDR3 is made up of 15 amino acids. The ends were cut back, 1 base at V and 0 bases at J, with 8 bases in the middle. From germline, CDR1 is SGHTA and CDR2 FQGNSA. The CDR3 is CASSLVPVSTDTQYF. The CDR3 DNA sequence: TGTGCCAGCAGCTTAGTTCCGGTTAGCACAGATACGCAGTATTTT. Together with reference TRBV7-2 and TRBJ2-3, the CDR3 gives the full variable domain: GAGVSQSPSNKVTEKGKDVELRCDPISGHTALYWYRQSLGQGLEFLIYFQGNSAPDKSGLPSDRFSAERTGGSVSTLTIQRTQQEDSAVYLCASSLVPVSTDTQYFGPGTRLTVL.

This clone was found once. The rearrangement uses TRBV30 and TRBJ1-4; no firm D call. Germline V gene data show CDR1 as GTSNPN and CDR2 as SVGIG (reference sequence). The CDR3 length is 15 residues. Trimming left V 2 bases short and J 2 bases short, with 12 bases between. CDR3 residues: CAWSPRGLTNEKLFF. CDR3 sequence (DNA): TGTGCCTGGAGTCCGCGTGGGCTGACTAATGAAAAACTGTTTTTT. Full variable domain (remainder filled in from reference TRBV30 and TRBJ1-4): SQTIHQWPATLVQPVGSPLSLECTVEGTSNPNLYWYRQAAGRGLQLLFYSVGIGQISSEVPQNLSASRPQDRQFILSSKKLLLSDSGFYLCAWSPRGLTNEKLFFGSGTQLSVL.

The chain couples TRBV6-6 to TRBJ1-2; D unclear. The V gene lost 0 bases and the J gene lost 0 bases, with 5 bases spanning the gap. The CDR3 contains 14 residues. Germline V gives CDR1 MNHNY, CDR2 SVGAGI (reference sequence). The CDR3 spells CASSYSRANYGYTF. The DNA of the CDR3 is TGTGCCAGCAGTTACTCGAGGGCTAACTATGGCTACACCTTC.

As DNA, the CDR3 is TGTGCCTGGAGTGTGGGGAGGTTGTCCATCCGGCCCCAGCATTTT. Protein: CAWSVGRLSIRPQHF. The rearrangement links TRBV30 to TRBJ1-5; the D is unclear. Trimming left V 0 bases short and J 9 bases short, with 18 bases between. The V gene's germline CDR1 is GTSNPN and CDR2 SVGIG (reference sequence). This CDR3 region has 15 residues.

This clone is a singleton in its sample. This chain connects TRBV7-8 to TRBJ1-5; unclear D gene. V was pared by 5 bases and J by 5 bases, with 10 bases between. The CDR3 contains 13 residues. CDR1 and CDR2 (germline): SGHVS, FQNEAQ. As DNA, the CDR3 is TGTGCCAGCAGCCCCGGGGTGGATCAGCCCCAGCATTTT. This translates into CASSPGVDQPQHF.

The V and J genes are TRBV2 and TRBJ1-1; D may be TRBD1 (5 bases). The germline CDR1 and CDR2 sequences are SNHLY and FYNNEI. The length of the CDR3 is 15 residues. V gave up 7 bases and J gave up 3 bases, with 18 bases separating them. The CDR3 is CASTGARGGDTEAFF. DNA for the CDR3: TGTGCCAGCACTGGAGCCCGGGGAGGGGACACTGAAGCTTTCTTT. Full variable domain (remainder filled in from reference TRBV2 and TRBJ1-1): EPEVTQTPSHQVTQMGQEVILRCVPISNHLYFYWYRQILGQKVEFLVSFYNNEISEKSEIFDDQFSVERPDGSNFTLKIRSTKLEDSAMYFCASTGARGGDTEAFFGQGTRLTVV.

The V gene is TRBV30, the J gene TRBJ2-6; 10 positions agree with TRBD2. The CDR3 consists of 16 residues. Unmatched junction bases numbered 8, after V lost 5 bases and J lost 4 bases. Germline lookup yields CDR1 GTSNPN and CDR2 SVGIG (reference sequence). The CDR3 DNA follows: TGTGCCTGGGCAGCGGGGGGGCACCCGGGGGCCAACGTCCTGACTTTC. It translates to CAWAAGGHPGANVLTF.

This clone was counted between two and nine times. The chain couples TRBV21-1 to TRBJ1-5. TRBV21-1 is tagged as a pseudogene. This CDR3 is built from 14 residues. The CDR3 region is CATTSPEINQPQHF. DNA for the CDR3: TGTGCCACCACTAGTCCGGAAATCAATCAGCCCCAGCATTTT.

The chain is built from TRBV3-1 (or the pseudogene TRBV3-2) and TRBJ2-7, with 8 bases lining up with TRBD2. This CDR3 contains 15 residues. Germline V gene data show CDR1 as LGHDT and CDR2 as YNNKEL (reference sequence). The trim removed 2 bases at V and 3 bases at J, leaving 6 bases unmatched. CDR3 sequence (DNA): TGTGCCAGCAGCCAAACGAGCGGGGGCCACTACGAGCAGTACTTC. This encodes CASSQTSGGHYEQYF.

The CDR3 nucleotides read TGTGCTAGTGCCCCTAGGTCTTTTTTTGCCCAAGAGACCCAGTACTTC. Encoded protein: CASAPRSFFAQETQYF. This sequence joins TRBV12-5 and TRBJ2-5, with no clear D. From germline, CDR1 is LGHNT and CDR2 FRNRAP. CDR3 size: 16 residues. The germline V and J ends were trimmed by 7 bases and 1 base, with 19 bases remaining between them.

V is TRBV7-8 and J is TRBJ1-5; D perhaps matches TRBD1 (5 bases). The CDR3 covers 13 residues. The germline gives CDR1 SGHVS, CDR2 FQNEAQ. The V and J ends lost 1 base and 6 bases respectively, with 7 bases between them. CDR3 sequence (DNA): TGTGCCAGCAGCTTAGAAGGGGTTCAGCCCCAGCATTTT. Residues: CASSLEGVQPQHF.

CDR3: CASSPTTKNIQYF. CDR3 sequence (DNA): TGTGCCAGTAGCCCAACAACCAAAAACATTCAGTACTTC. The chain links TRBV19 to TRBJ2-4; the D is unclear. Trimming left V 6 bases short and J 2 bases short, with 8 bases between. Germline V CDR1 and CDR2: LNHDA, SQIVND (reference sequence). CDR3 size: 13 residues.

In DNA, the CDR3 is TGTGCCAGCAGGGAGGGCTATGGCTACACCTTC. As protein: CASREGYGYTF. This chain links TRBV12-3 or TRBV12-4 with TRBJ1-2; D call uncertain. The CDR3 contains 11 residues. V lost 6 bases and J lost 4, with 6 bases in between.

The chain uses TRBV30 and TRBJ1-1; D call uncertain. Trimming took off 2 bases at V and 5 bases at J, with 9 bases between the two ends. This CDR3 region has 12 residues. Germline V gives CDR1 GTSNPN, CDR2 SVGIG (reference sequence). The CDR3 sequence: CAWSRAGTEAFF. The CDR3 DNA follows: TGTGCCTGGAGTCGGGCGGGGACTGAAGCTTTCTTT.

The chain combines TRBV7-2 with TRBJ2-3; tentative D call: TRBD2 (5 bases). Trimming removed 0 bases from V and 2 bases from J, with 12 bases in between. The CDR3 covers 16 residues. Germline-derived CDR1 and CDR2 are SGHTA and FQGNSA. DNA for the CDR3: TGTGCCAGCAGCTTAGCTCCAGCGGCCGCCACAGATACGCAGTATTTT. Encoded protein: CASSLAPAAATDTQYF.

The chain is built from TRBV11-3 and TRBJ1-6; TRBD1 aligns across 9 bases. The V segment lost 5 bases and the J segment 10 bases; nucleotides outside the gene matches: 9. The CDR3 has 15 residues. Germline V gives CDR1 SGHNT, CDR2 YENEEA. The CDR3 region has the DNA TGTGCCAGCAGCACACCGGGACAGGGAAGCTCACCCCTCCACTTT. Translating gives CASSTPGQGSSPLHF. The full variable domain, rest sourced from reference TRBV11-3 and TRBJ1-6, is EAGVVQSPRYKIIEKKQPVAFWCNPISGHNTLYWYLQNLGQGPELLIRYENEEAVDDSQLPKDRFSAERLKGVDSTLKIQPAELGDSAVYLCASSTPGQGSSPLHFGNGTRLTVT.

CDR3 coding DNA: TGTGCCACCAGCAGAATAGGATCGGGGAATGAAAAACTGTTTTTT. Its protein product is CATSRIGSGNEKLFF. The chain carries TRBV15 and TRBJ1-4; no clear D gene. CDR1 is LNHNV, CDR2 YYDKDF, per germline (reference sequence). The V end lost 2 bases, the J end lost 5 bases, and 12 bases lay between the germline ends. CDR3 length equals 15 residues.

This clone was counted a single time. The CDR3 coding sequence is TGTGCCACCAGCAGAGATCAAGGGGCAGGGGCTAGCTCTGGAAACACCATATATTTT. It is translated as CATSRDQGAGASSGNTIYF. The chain combines TRBV15 with TRBJ1-3; tentatively, D is TRBD1 (6 bases). Between the trimmed V and J ends, which lost 0 bases and 0 bases, there was a span of 18 bases. The V gene's germline CDR1 is LNHNV and CDR2 YYDKDF (reference sequence). This CDR3 contains 19 residues.

This chain uses TRBV14 with TRBJ1-2; D remains ambiguous. CDR3 length: 14 amino acids. The germline gives CDR1 SGHDN, CDR2 FVKESK. V was cut by 1 base and J by 5 bases, with 11 bases left in between. This CDR3 reads CASSQVGTAYGYTF. The CDR3 nucleotides read TGTGCCAGCAGCCAAGTTGGAACAGCATATGGCTACACCTTC.

V gene TRBV5-1 combines with J gene TRBJ2-3; tentative D call: TRBD1 (5 bases). Germline CDR1 and CDR2: SGHRS and YFSETQ. Trimming stripped 4 bases from V and 0 bases from J, with 12 bases between. The CDR3 has 15 amino acids. This CDR3 is CASSKDTGSTDTQYF. The DNA for the CDR3 is TGCGCCAGCAGCAAAGACACAGGAAGCACAGATACGCAGTATTTT. The full variable domain, with the rest looked up from reference TRBV5-1 and TRBJ2-3, is KAGVTQTPRYLIKTRGQQVTLSCSPISGHRSVSWYQQTPGQGLQFLFEYFSETQRNKGNFPGRFSGRQFSNSRSEMNVSTLELGDSALYLCASSKDTGSTDTQYFGPGTRLTVL.